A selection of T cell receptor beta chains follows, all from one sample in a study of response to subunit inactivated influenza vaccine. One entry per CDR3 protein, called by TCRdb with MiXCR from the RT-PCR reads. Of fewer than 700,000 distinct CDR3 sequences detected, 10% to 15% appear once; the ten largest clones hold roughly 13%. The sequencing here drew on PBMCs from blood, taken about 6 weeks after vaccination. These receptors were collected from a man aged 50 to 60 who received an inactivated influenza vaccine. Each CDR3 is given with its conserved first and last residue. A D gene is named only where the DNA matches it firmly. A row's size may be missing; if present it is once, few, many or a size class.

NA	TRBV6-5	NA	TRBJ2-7	CASSSMAGQGSSYEQYF	TGTGCCAGCAGTTCCATGGCGGGTCAGGGGAGCTCCTACGAGCAGTACTTC
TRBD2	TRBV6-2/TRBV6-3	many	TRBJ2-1	CASSYRLAGGPGSYNEQFF	TGTGCCAGCAGTTACCGGCTAGCGGGGGGGCCAGGGTCCTACAATGAGCAGTTCTTC
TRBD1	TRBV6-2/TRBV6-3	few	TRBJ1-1	CASTKSMDRGSPAFF	TGTGCCAGTACAAAATCAATGGACAGGGGCAGTCCAGCTTTCTTT
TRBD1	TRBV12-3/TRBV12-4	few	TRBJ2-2	CASSLIQGDTGELFF	TGTGCCAGCAGTTTAATACAGGGGGACACCGGGGAGCTGTTTTTT
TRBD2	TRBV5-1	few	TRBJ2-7	CASSLWPSGAYEQYF	TGCGCCAGCAGCTTGTGGCCTAGCGGGGCCTACGAGCAGTACTTC
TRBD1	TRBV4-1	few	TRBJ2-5	CASSQVGRGRETQYF	TGCGCCAGCAGCCAAGTGGGCAGGGGGCGTGAGACCCAGTACTTC
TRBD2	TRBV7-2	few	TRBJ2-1	CASSLPSGGAGNEQFF	TGTGCCAGCAGCTTACCTAGCGGGGGGGCGGGCAATGAGCAGTTCTTC
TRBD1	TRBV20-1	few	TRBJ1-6	CSARLTGGNSPLHF	TGCAGTGCTAGACTTACAGGGGGTAATTCACCCCTCCACTTT
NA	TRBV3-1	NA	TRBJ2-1	CASNSPRDPGLHNEQFF	TGTGCCAGCAACTCGCCCCGGGACCCGGGACTTCACAATGAGCAGTTCTTC
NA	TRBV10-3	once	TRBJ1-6	CAISESAGQLSYNSPLHF	TGTGCCATCAGTGAGTCCGCCGGACAGCTCTCCTATAATTCACCCCTCCACTTT
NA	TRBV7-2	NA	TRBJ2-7	CASSVLAGSWYEQYF	TGTGCCAGCAGCGTACTAGCCGGGAGCTGGTACGAGCAGTACTTC
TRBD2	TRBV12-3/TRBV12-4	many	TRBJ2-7	CASSRLAGTLNYEQYF	TGTGCCAGCAGTCGACTAGCGGGGACCCTTAACTACGAGCAGTACTTC
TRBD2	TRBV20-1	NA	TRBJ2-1	CSARDQSGRAFNEQFF	TGCAGTGCTAGAGATCAAAGCGGGAGGGCCTTCAATGAGCAGTTCTTC
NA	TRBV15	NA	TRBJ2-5	CATSRDHSGDETQYF	TGTGCCACCAGCAGAGATCATTCGGGGGACGAGACCCAGTACTTC
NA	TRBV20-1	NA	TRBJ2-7	CSARGWNDGPYEQYF	TGCAGTGCCAGAGGGTGGAACGACGGCCCCTACGAGCAGTACTTC
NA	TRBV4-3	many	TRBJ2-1	CASSQDRGAYNEQFF	TGCGCCAGCAGCCAAGATCGGGGGGCGTACAATGAGCAGTTCTTC
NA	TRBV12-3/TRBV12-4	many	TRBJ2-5	CASSDILAAETQYF	TGTGCCAGCAGCGACATTTTGGCGGCGGAGACCCAGTACTTC
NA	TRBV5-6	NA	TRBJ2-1	CASSLVVSGNSYNEQFF	TGTGCCAGCAGCTTGGTGGTTAGCGGTAACTCCTACAATGAGCAGTTCTTC
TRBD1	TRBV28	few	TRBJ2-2	CASSPGGSTGELFF	TGTGCCAGCAGTCCAGGGGGAAGCACCGGGGAGCTGTTTTTT
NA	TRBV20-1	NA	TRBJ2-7	CSAKRTRLEQYF	TGCAGTGCTAAAAGGACTCGGCTCGAGCAGTACTTC
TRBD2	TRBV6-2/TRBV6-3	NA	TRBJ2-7	CASSYRRRLAGGSSYEQYF	TGTGCCAGCAGTTACAGGCGACGGTTAGCGGGAGGGAGCTCCTACGAGCAGTACTTC
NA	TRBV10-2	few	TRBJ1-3	CASSDSGAGTIYF	TGCGCCAGCAGTGATTCGGGCGCAGGCACCATATATTTT
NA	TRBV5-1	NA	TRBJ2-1	CASSLIAESYNEQFF	TGCGCCAGCAGCTTGATAGCGGAGTCCTACAATGAGCAGTTCTTC
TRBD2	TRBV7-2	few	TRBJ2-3	CASSRGTSGSTDTQYF	TGTGCCAGCAGCCGGGGGACTAGCGGGAGCACAGATACGCAGTATTTT
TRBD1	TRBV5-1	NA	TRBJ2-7	CASSPQPTGTGGHEQYF	TGCGCCAGCAGCCCGCAACCAACCGGGACAGGGGGCCACGAGCAGTACTTC
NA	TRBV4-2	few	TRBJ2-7	CASSPTGTPSYEQYF	TGTGCCAGCAGCCCAACAGGGACACCGTCCTACGAGCAGTACTTC
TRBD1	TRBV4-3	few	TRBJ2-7	CASSQGTGGGEQYF	TGCGCCAGCAGCCAAGGGACAGGGGGCGGCGAGCAGTACTTC